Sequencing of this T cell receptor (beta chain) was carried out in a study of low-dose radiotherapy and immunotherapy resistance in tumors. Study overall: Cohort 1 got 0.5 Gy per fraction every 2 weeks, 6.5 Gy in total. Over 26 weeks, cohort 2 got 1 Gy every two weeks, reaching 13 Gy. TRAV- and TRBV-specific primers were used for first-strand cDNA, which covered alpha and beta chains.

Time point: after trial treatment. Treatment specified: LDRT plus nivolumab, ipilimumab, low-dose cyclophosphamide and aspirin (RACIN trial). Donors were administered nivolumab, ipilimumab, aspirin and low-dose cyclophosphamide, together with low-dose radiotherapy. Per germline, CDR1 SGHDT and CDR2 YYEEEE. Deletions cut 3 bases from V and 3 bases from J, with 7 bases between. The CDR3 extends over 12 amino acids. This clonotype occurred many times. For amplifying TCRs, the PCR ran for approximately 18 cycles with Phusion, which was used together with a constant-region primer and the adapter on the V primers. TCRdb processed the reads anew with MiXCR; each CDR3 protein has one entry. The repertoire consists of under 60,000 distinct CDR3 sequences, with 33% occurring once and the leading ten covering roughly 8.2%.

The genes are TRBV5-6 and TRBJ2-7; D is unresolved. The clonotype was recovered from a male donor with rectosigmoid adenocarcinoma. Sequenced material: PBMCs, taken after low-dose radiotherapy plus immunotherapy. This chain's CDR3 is CASSWGYYEQYF. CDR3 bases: TGTGCCAGCAGCTGGGGATACTACGAGCAGTACTTC. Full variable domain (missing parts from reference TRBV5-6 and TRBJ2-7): DAGVTQSPTHLIKTRGQQVTLRCSPKSGHDTVSWYQQALGQGPQFIFQYYEEEERQRGNFPDRFSGHQFPNYSSELNVNALLLGDSALYLCASSWGYYEQYFGPGTRLTVT.